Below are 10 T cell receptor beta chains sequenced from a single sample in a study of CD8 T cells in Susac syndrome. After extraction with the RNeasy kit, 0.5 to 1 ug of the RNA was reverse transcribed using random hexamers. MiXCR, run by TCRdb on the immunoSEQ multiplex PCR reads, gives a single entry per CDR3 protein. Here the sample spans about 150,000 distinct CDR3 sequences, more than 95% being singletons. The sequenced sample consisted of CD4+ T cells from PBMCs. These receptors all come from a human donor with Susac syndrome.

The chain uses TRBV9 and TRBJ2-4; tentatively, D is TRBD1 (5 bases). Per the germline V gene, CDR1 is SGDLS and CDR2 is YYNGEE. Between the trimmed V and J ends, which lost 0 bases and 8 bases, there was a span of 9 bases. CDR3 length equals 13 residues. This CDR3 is CASSVGVRDIQYF. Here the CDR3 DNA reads TGTGCCAGCAGCGTAGGTGTCAGGGACATTCAGTACTTC.

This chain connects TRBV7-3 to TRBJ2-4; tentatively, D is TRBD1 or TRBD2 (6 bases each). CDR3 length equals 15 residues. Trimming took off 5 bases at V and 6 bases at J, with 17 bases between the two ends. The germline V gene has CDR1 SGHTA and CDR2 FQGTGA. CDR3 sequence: CASSVGEGGGNIQYF. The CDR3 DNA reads TGTGCCAGCAGCGTAGGGGAAGGAGGGGGAAACATTCAGTACTTC.

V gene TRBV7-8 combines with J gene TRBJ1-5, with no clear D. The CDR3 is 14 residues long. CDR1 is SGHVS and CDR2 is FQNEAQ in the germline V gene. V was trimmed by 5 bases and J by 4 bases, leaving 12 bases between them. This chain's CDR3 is CASSPSPENQPQHF. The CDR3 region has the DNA TGTGCCAGCAGCCCTAGCCCGGAAAATCAGCCCCAGCATTTT.

The CDR3 DNA is TGTGCCATCAGTGACCCGGGGGCCTACGAGCAGTACTTC. This encodes CAISDPGAYEQYF. J is TRBJ2-7 and V is TRBV10-3, with a tentative D call TRBD2 (6 bases). This CDR3 is 13 amino acids long. The germline gives CDR1 ENHRY, CDR2 SYGVKD. V lost 3 bases to trimming and J lost 2 bases, with 8 bases between them.

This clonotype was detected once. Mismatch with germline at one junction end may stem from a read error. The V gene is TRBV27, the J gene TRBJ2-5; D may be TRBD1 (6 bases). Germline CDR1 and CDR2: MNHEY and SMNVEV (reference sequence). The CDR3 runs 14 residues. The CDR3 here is CASSRQVRQGTQYF. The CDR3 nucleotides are TGTGCCAGCAGCCGACAGGTCCGACAAGGGACCCAGTACTTC.

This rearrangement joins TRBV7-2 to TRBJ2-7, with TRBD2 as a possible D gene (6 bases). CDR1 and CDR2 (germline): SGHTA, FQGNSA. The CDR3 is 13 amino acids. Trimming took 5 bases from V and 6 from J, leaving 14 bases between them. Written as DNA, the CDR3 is TGTGCCAGCAGCCTGGGACTCGTACGCGAGCAGTACTTC. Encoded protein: CASSLGLVREQYF.

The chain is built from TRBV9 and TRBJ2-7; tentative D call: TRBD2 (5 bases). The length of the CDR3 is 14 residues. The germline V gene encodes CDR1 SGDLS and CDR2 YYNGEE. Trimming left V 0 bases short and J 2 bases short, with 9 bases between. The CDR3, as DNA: TGTGCCAGCAGCGTAGATTTGGGAGCCTACGAGCAGTACTTC. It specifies CASSVDLGAYEQYF.

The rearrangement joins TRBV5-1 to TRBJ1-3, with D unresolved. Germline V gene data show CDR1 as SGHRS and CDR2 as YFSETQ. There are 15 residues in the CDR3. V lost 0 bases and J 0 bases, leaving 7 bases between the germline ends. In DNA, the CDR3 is TGCGCCAGCAGCTTGGACGGCAGCTCTGGAAACACCATATATTTT. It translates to CASSLDGSSGNTIYF.

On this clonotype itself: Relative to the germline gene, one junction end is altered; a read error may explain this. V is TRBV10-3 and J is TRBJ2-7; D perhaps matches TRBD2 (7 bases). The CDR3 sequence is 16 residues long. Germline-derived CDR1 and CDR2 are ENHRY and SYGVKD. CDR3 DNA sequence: TGTGCCATCAGTGAGTCCTCCGGGGGGCCGTTTTACGAACAGTACTTC. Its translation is CAISESSGGPFYEQYF.

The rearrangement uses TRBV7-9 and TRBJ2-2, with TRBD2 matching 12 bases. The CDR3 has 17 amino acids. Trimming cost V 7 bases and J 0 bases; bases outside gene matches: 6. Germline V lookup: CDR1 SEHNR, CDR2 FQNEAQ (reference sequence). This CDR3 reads CASNELAGGPNTGELFF. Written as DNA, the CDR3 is TGTGCCAGCAACGAACTAGCGGGGGGACCGAACACCGGGGAGCTGTTTTTT.